This TCR beta chain is drawn from a study of molecular identifiers for immune sequencing clone quantification. Study information: Naive CD8 RNA (roughly 20,000 or 100,000 cells) was divided into five aliquots, with four sequenced. Whole-study results and caveats: Naive cells had under 1% of molecules in clones above 20 RNA copies, effectors over 98%.

This CDR3 is built from 15 residues. Trimming removed 1 base from V and 2 bases from J; junction bases left unmatched: 4. Germline V lookup: CDR1 GTSNPN, CDR2 SVGIG (reference sequence). TCRdb ran MiXCR on the PCR reads and lists one entry per CDR3 protein. The table lists over 600,000 distinct CDR3 sequences, about 20% of them singletons. In its sample, this clonotype was seen many times. Its target is unknown. The J gene is TRBJ2-1, the V gene TRBV30, with 8 bases identical to TRBD2. This TCR derives from a human donor in good health. Some libraries in this study had Jurkat cell RNA spiked in. Sequencing input: naive CD8+ T cells from blood, with Jurkat cell RNA spiked in. Specified subset: FACS-sorted CD8+CD4-CCR7+CD45RA+ naive T cells. CDR3 nucleotide sequence: TGTGCCTGGAGTGCCCTAGCGGGCGCCTACAATGAGCAGTTCTTC. Residues: CAWSALAGAYNEQFF. Filled out from reference TRBV30 and TRBJ2-1, the complete variable domain reads SQTIHQWPATLVQPVGSPLSLECTVEGTSNPNLYWYRQAAGRGLQLLFYSVGIGQISSEVPQNLSASRPQDRQFILSSKKLLLSDSGFYLCAWSALAGAYNEQFFGPGTRLTVL.